These 22 T cell receptor beta chains were sequenced from one sample in a study of beta chain features in type 1 diabetes. Sequencing targeted expressed TCRB transcripts, as all isolated RNA had been reverse transcribed. Sequencing used immunoSEQ multiplex PCR; TCRdb keeps in-frame clones, though not all of them. The sample carries about 220,000 clones, 11% recorded once. The sequencing input was central memory CD4+ T cells from blood. The source is a man between 18 and 35 years old in good health.

Written as DNA, the CDR3 is TGTGCCTGGAGTGTTGACGCCACCGGGGAGCTGTTTTTT. Its translation: CAWSVDATGELFF. V usage is TRBV30 and J usage is TRBJ2-2; D gene uncertain. The germline CDR1 and CDR2 sequences are GTSNPN and SVGIG (reference sequence). Between the trimmed V and J ends, which lost 0 bases and 4 bases, there was a span of 6 bases. The CDR3 sequence is 13 residues long.

DNA for the CDR3: TGTGCCAGCAGCCAATCCGTGACTAGCGGGAGTGACGCAGATACGCAGTATTTT. Its translation is CASSQSVTSGSDADTQYF. The V gene is TRBV4-2, the J gene TRBJ2-3; TRBD2 matches 12 bases. J gave up 4 bases and V 2 bases, and 10 bases lay outside the gene matches. Germline V gene sequence: CDR1 LGHNA, CDR2 YNFKEQ. This CDR3 is built from 18 residues.

In regard to this clone: This could be a read error, since a much larger clone is one nucleotide away. DNA of the CDR3: TGTGCCAGCAGCTGGAGCTCAGGACAGGGGGCGCCTGGGGCCAACGTCCTGACTTTC. Translation: CASSWSSGQGAPGANVLTF. The chain has TRBV5-6 and TRBJ2-6, with TRBD1 matching over 11 bases. The CDR3 loop spans 19 amino acids. J lost 2 bases, V lost 3 bases, and 10 bases had no gene match. Looked up from germline, CDR1 is SGHDT and CDR2 is YYEEEE.

This clone appeared a few times. V usage is TRBV12-5 and J usage is TRBJ2-1, with D tentatively TRBD1 or TRBD2 (5 bases each). Germline V gene lookup returns CDR1 LGHNT and CDR2 FRNRAP. V was clipped by 4 bases and J by 0 bases, with 13 bases between them. This CDR3 has 16 amino acids. The CDR3 is CASGSGTGYSYNEQFF. The CDR3 region has the DNA TGTGCTAGTGGTTCCGGGACGGGATACTCCTACAATGAGCAGTTCTTC.

The chain employs TRBV19 and TRBJ2-5; a possible D gene is TRBD1 (6 bases). This CDR3 region has 13 residues. The germline V and J ends were trimmed by 4 bases and 4 bases, with 10 bases remaining between them. Looked up from germline, CDR1 is LNHDA and CDR2 is SQIVND (reference sequence). The CDR3 loop reads CASSTGVVETQYF. The CDR3 DNA reads as TGTGCCAGTAGTACAGGGGTGGTAGAGACCCAGTACTTC.

J is TRBJ2-5 and V is TRBV10-3; D is ambiguous. V was cut by 3 bases and J by 1 base, with 15 bases left in between. Germline CDR1 and CDR2: ENHRY and SYGVKD. The CDR3 sequence is 16 residues long. The CDR3 coding sequence is TGTGCCATCAGTGAATTCAGGCGCGGTTTCCAAGAGACCCAGTACTTC. Translated, it gives CAISEFRRGFQETQYF.

There are a few counts of this clone. The chain employs TRBV30 and TRBJ2-7; TRBD1 might be the D (5 bases). Per the germline V gene, CDR1 is GTSNPN and CDR2 is SVGIG (reference sequence). This CDR3 contains 15 residues. Trimming took 4 bases from V and 3 from J, leaving 19 bases between them. CDR3 protein: CAWTYDRTTSYEQYF. The CDR3, as DNA: TGTGCCTGGACCTACGACAGAACTACCAGCTACGAGCAGTACTTC.

The chain uses TRBV5-1 and TRBJ2-7; tentatively, D is TRBD1 (5 bases). Germline CDR1 SGHRS, CDR2 YFSETQ. Trimming pared 5 bases from V and 6 bases from J, leaving 12 bases between. The CDR3 has 12 residues. The CDR3 here is CASSLTAGEQYF. The CDR3, as DNA: TGCGCCAGCAGTTTGACAGCAGGCGAGCAGTACTTC.

In its sample, this clone was seen a few times. The genes are TRBV2 and TRBJ1-2, with TRBD1 matching 9 bases. CDR3 length: 13 amino acids. Germline CDR1 reads SNHLY; CDR2 reads FYNNEI. The trim removed 7 bases at V and 6 bases at J, leaving 6 bases unmatched. CDR3 nucleotide sequence: TGTGCCAGCACCCTGACAGGGGGGCATGGCTACACCTTC. Its protein is CASTLTGGHGYTF.

This clone appeared a few times. CDR3 sequence: CASSDGLAVADTQYF. CDR3 nucleotides: TGTGCCAGCTCAGACGGACTAGCAGTGGCAGATACGCAGTATTTT. The J gene is TRBJ2-3, the V gene TRBV18; 8 nucleotides line up with TRBD2. CDR1 and CDR2 from the germline V gene are KGHSH and LQKENI. The CDR3 spans 15 residues. With V trimmed by 5 bases and J by 4 bases, 8 bases remained unmatched.

V gene TRBV19 combines with J gene TRBJ2-4, with D perhaps matching TRBD2 (5 bases). This CDR3 spans 16 amino acids. Trimming removed 3 bases from V and 1 base from J, with 13 bases in between. Germline V lookup: CDR1 LNHDA, CDR2 SQIVND (reference sequence). Written as DNA, the CDR3 is TGTGCCAGTAGTATCGGGAAGGGCGATGCCAAAAACATTCAGTACTTC. Protein: CASSIGKGDAKNIQYF.

This clone was detected a few times. This chain joins TRBV6-5 and TRBJ2-7, with 7 bases aligning to TRBD2. Losses at the gene ends were 2 bases for V and 5 bases for J; bases not matched to a gene: 6. Germline V CDR1 and CDR2: MNHEY, SVGAGI. The CDR3 loop spans 14 amino acids. CDR3 DNA: TGTGCCAGCAGTTACGCGGGAGCCGGGAACGAGCAGTACTTC. It specifies CASSYAGAGNEQYF.

The chain employs TRBV21-1 and TRBJ2-7; the tabulated D call, TRBD2, remains unverified against the DNA. TRBV21-1 is marked as a pseudogene. The CDR3 has 16 amino acids. CDR3 amino acids: CASSQRLAGFSYEQYF. DNA for the CDR3: TGTGCCAGCAGCCAACGTTTAGCGGGATTCTCCTACGAGCAGTACTTC.

This clone was observed at least ten times. V gene TRBV25-1 combines with J gene TRBJ1-1; D uncertain. Trimming took off 8 bases at V and 3 bases at J, with 16 bases between the two ends. Germline loops: CDR1 MGHDK, CDR2 SYGVNS. The CDR3 extends over 14 amino acids. CDR3 DNA sequence: TGTGCCAGCCATTCGATGGATCGGGACACTGAAGCTTTCTTT. Encoded protein: CASHSMDRDTEAFF.

At least ten counts were recorded for this clone. The genes are TRBV27 and TRBJ2-2; TRBD1 agrees at 7 bases. Germline V lookup: CDR1 MNHEY, CDR2 SMNVEV (reference sequence). The CDR3 loop spans 16 amino acids. Losses at the gene ends were 3 bases for V and 5 bases for J; bases not matched to a gene: 9. The chain's CDR3 is CASSLGSGRGTGELFF. In DNA, the CDR3 is TGTGCCAGCAGTTTGGGTTCGGGCAGGGGGACCGGGGAGCTGTTTTTT.

There are a few counts of this clone. The chain is built from TRBV9 and TRBJ2-1; 12 bases are a match to TRBD2. The junction had 4 bases not matched to a gene; V was cut back by 0 bases and J by 0 bases. The CDR3 has 18 residues. Germline CDR1 reads SGDLS; CDR2 reads YYNGEE. For the CDR3, the DNA is TGTGCCAGCAGCGTAGGTCTAGCGGGAGGGCCCTCCTACAATGAGCAGTTCTTC. This codes for CASSVGLAGGPSYNEQFF.

The gene calls are TRBV7-6 and TRBJ2-1; D might be TRBD2 (5 bases). With 2 bases removed from V and 4 bases from J, the gap between germline ends came to 12 bases. CDR3 length: 15 residues. CDR1 is SGHVS and CDR2 is FNYEAQ in the germline V gene. This CDR3 is CASSLPWESYNEQFF. DNA for the CDR3: TGTGCCAGCAGCTTACCGTGGGAGTCGTACAATGAGCAGTTCTTC. Drawing the rest from reference TRBV7-6 and TRBJ2-1, the complete variable domain is GAGVSQSPRYKVTKRGQDVALRCDPISGHVSLYWYRQALGQGPEFLTYFNYEAQQDKSGLPNDRFSAERPEGSISTLTIQRTEQRDSAMYRCASSLPWESYNEQFFGPGTRLTVL.

This clone was observed a few times. The V call is TRBV5-6, the J call TRBJ2-3; D uncertain. CDR3 length equals 13 residues. Looked up from germline, CDR1 is SGHDT and CDR2 is YYEEEE. The V gene lost 6 bases and the J gene lost 0 bases, with 8 bases spanning the gap. The CDR3 coding sequence is TGTGCCAGCACCCGCCGGAGCACAGATACGCAGTATTTT. Amino acids: CASTRRSTDTQYF. The variable domain in full, with the rest retrieved from reference TRBV5-6 and TRBJ2-3, is DAGVTQSPTHLIKTRGQQVTLRCSPKSGHDTVSWYQQALGQGPQFIFQYYEEEERQRGNFPDRFSGHQFPNYSSELNVNALLLGDSALYLCASTRRSTDTQYFGPGTRLTVL.

This rearrangement joins TRBV5-1 to TRBJ2-7; possibly TRBD2 for D (6 bases). The germline gives CDR1 SGHRS, CDR2 YFSETQ. V lost 4 bases and J lost 0, with 14 bases in between. The CDR3 totals 15 residues. CDR3 region: CASSVGGKGSYEQYF. CDR3 sequence (DNA): TGCGCCAGCAGCGTGGGAGGCAAGGGCTCCTACGAGCAGTACTTC.

This clone has ten or more counts. The chain recombines TRBV28 with TRBJ1-2, with 7 bases identical to TRBD1. With V trimmed by 4 bases and J by 4 bases, 9 bases remained unmatched. Germline V CDR1 and CDR2: MDHEN, SYDVKM. The CDR3 sequence is 15 residues long. The CDR3, as DNA: TGTGCCAGCAGTTCCAACACAGGGGTCGGCTATGGCTACACCTTC. This codes for CASSSNTGVGYGYTF.

The table lists this clone with a few counts. The chain joins TRBV29-1 to TRBJ2-7; a weak D match, TRBD1 (6 bases). The V gene's germline CDR1 is SQVTM and CDR2 ANQGSEA. The germline V and J ends were trimmed by 4 bases and 7 bases, with 17 bases remaining between them. The CDR3 totals 13 residues. CDR3 DNA sequence: TGCAGCGTTGGGGGAAGGGGGTCTAAGGAGCAGTACTTC. Its protein product is CSVGGRGSKEQYF.

The chain combines TRBV23-1 with TRBJ2-1; 7 positions match TRBD2. TRBV23-1 falls under the ORF class, with uncertain function. This CDR3 spans 16 amino acids. The V gene end was trimmed by 8 bases and the J gene end by 0 bases; junction bases not matched to a gene: 10. Here the CDR3 reads CASPRGDSDSYNEQFF. The DNA of the CDR3 is TGCGCCAGCCCCCGGGGGGACTCTGACTCCTACAATGAGCAGTTCTTC.